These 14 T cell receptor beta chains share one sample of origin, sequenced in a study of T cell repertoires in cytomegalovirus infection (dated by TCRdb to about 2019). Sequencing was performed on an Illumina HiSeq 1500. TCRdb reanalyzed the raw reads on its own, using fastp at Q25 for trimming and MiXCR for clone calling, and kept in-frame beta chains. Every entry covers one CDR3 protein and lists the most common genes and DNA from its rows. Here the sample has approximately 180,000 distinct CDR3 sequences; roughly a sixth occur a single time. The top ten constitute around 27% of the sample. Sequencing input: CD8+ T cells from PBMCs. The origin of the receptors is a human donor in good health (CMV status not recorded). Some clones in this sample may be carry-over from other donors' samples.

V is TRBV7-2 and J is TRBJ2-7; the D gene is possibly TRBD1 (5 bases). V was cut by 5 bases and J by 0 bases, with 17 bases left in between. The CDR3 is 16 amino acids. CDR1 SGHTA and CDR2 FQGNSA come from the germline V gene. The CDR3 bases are TGTGCCAGCAGCCCGATAGGGGCGCCGCTCTCCTACGAGCAGTACTTC. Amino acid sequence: CASSPIGAPLSYEQYF.

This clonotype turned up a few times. The chain's CDR3 is CASSQVGNWAYEQYF. The CDR3 coding sequence is TGCGCCAGCAGCCAAGTTGGAAATTGGGCCTACGAGCAGTACTTC. The rearrangement joins TRBV4-3 to TRBJ2-7, with D uncertain. CDR3 size: 15 residues. V lost 1 base and J 2 bases, leaving 12 bases between the germline ends. Germline values: CDR1 LGHNA, CDR2 YSLEER.

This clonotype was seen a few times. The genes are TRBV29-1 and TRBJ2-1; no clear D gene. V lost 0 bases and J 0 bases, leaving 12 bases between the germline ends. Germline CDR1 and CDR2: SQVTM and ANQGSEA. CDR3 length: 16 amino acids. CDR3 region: CSVEDPTRSSYNEQFF. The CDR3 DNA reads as TGCAGCGTTGAAGATCCCACACGCAGCTCCTACAATGAGCAGTTCTTC.

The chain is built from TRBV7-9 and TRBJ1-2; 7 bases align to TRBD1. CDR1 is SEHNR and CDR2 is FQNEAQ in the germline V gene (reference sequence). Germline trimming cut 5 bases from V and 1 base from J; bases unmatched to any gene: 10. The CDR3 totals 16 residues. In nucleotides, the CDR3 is TGTGCCAGCAGCGCAACCGGGACAGCATTTAACTATGGCTACACCTTC. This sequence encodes CASSATGTAFNYGYTF.

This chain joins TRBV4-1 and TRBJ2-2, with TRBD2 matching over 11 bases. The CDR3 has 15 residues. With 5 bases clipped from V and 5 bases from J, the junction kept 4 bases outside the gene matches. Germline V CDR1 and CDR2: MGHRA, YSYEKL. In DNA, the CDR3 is TGCGCCAGCAGCTTACTAGCGGGGGTAACCGGGGAGCTGTTTTTT. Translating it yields CASSLLAGVTGELFF.

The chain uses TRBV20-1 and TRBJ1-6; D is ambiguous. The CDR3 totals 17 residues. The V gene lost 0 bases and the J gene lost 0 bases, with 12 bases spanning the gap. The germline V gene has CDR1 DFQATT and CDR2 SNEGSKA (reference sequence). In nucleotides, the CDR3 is TGCAGTGCTAGAGATTCTGAGGGAGGCTCCTATAATTCACCCCTCCACTTT. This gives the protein CSARDSEGGSYNSPLHF.

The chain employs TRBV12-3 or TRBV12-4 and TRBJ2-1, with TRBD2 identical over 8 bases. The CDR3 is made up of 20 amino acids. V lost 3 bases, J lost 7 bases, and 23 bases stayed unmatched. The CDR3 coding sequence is TGTGCCAGCAGTTTCGTCTTAGGACCCGGCTTCGGGGGGGCTATGAATGAGCAGTTCTTC. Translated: CASSFVLGPGFGGAMNEQFF.

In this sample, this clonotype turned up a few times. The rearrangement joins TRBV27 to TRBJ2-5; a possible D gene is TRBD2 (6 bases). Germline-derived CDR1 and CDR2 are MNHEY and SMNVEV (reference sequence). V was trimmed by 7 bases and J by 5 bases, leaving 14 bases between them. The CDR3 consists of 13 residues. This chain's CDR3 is CASIPPGEETQYF. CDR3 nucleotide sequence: TGTGCCAGCATCCCCCCGGGGGAGGAGACCCAGTACTTC.

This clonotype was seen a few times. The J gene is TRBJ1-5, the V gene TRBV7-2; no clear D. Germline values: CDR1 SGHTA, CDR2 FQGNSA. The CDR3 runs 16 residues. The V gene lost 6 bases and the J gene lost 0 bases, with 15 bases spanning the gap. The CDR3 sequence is CASSLSGHYSNQPQHF. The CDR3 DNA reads TGTGCCAGCAGTTTGAGCGGGCATTATAGCAATCAGCCCCAGCATTTT.

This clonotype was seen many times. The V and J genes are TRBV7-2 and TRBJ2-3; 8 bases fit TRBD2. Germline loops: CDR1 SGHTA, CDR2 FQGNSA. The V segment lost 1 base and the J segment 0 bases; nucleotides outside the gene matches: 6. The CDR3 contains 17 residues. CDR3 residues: CASSLVVAGLSTDTQYF. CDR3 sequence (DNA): TGTGCCAGCAGCTTAGTGGTAGCGGGGCTTAGCACAGATACGCAGTATTTT.

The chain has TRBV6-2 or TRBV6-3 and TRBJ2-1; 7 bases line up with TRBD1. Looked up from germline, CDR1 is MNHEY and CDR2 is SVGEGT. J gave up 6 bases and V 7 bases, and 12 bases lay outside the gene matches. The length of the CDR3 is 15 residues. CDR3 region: CASTLETGSSNEQFF. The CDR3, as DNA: TGTGCCAGCACCCTAGAGACAGGGAGTAGCAATGAGCAGTTCTTC.

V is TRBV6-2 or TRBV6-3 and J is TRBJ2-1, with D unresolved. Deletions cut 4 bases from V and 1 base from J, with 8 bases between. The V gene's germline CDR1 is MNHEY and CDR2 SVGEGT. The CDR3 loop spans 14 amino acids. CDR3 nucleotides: TGTGCCAGCAGTTTATCACTTTCCTACAATGAGCAGTTCTTC. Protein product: CASSLSLSYNEQFF.

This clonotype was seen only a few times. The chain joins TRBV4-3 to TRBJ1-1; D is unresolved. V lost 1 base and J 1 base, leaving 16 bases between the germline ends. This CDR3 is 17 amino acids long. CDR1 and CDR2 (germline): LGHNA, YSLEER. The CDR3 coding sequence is TGCGCCAGCAGCCAAGTCCACGCGGGGTCGGGGAACACTGAAGCTTTCTTT. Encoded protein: CASSQVHAGSGNTEAFF.

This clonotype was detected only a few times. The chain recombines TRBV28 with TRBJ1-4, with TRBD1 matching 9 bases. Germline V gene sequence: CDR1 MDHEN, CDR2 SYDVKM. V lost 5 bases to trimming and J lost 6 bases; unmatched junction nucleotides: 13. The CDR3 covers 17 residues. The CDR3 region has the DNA TGTGCCAGCAGTCTTACTCGGTGGGACAGGGAGGATGAAAAACTGTTTTTT. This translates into CASSLTRWDREDEKLFF.